The sequence of this T cell receptor beta chain was determined in a study of blood T cell repertoires in COVID-19 (dated by TCRdb to 2020 to 2021). Context from the whole study: Samples covering the acute and convalescent phases of COVID-19 were provided by collaborators in the United States, Italy and Spain. HLA class I and class II types, where available, came from metadata supplied by the sample provider rather than from assay-based typing. The repertoires were released in a freely available public database meant as a resource for research on the immune response to SARS-CoV-2. Sample metadata almost always included a de-identified subject ID, COVID-19 status, age in years and sex. The dataset comprised deeply sampled blood TCRbeta repertoires from subjects exposed to, actively infected with, or recovered from COVID-19. The samples were drawn from two sources: the first 160 participants of the ongoing ImmuneRACE study, and 1,254 subjects contributed by 6 global collaborators. The material from the prospective study consisted of cDNA or gDNA derived from T cells, B-cell-depleted T cells, or PBMCs. Results and caveats for the whole study, not just this receptor: The amount of clinical and demographic metadata varied by source and participant and was provided uncurated.

One collaborating source in Seattle enrolled patients while the patients were actively infected and followed the patients over time throughout the course of disease. The collaborating institutions used their own protocols to collect whole blood in K2EDTA tubes. For TCRbeta analysis, collaborators shipped samples as frozen whole blood, isolated PBMCs, or DNA extracted from either of those sample types. The immunoSEQ Assay, a bias-controlled multiplex PCR, was used to amplify TCRbeta CDR3 regions from genomic DNA. In the paper's pipeline: Within the assay, amplification of reference gene primers was used to estimate how many nucleated cells each sample contained. To quantify the absolute abundance of each unique TCRbeta CDR3 rearrangement, sequence reads were collapsed and filtered. For each sample, productive Simpson clonality was calculated as the square root of Simpson's diversity index across productive rearrangements. The table comes from immuneACCESS by way of TCRdb, which keeps in-frame sequences with V and J called. Part of the clones is missing from these tables; in studies checked, under half for an unresolved V gene and the rest for unknown reasons. The D gene and trimming were derived from the DNA, and the V and J assignments and clone size from that table. The sample profile shows over 400,000 clones; approximately 91% of them were found once. The leading ten clones occupy about 8.2% of the sample.

In regard to this clone: Its recognized antigen is unknown. Qualities for individual bases were not recorded, and no much larger clone is one base off.

Inclusive of the bounding cysteine and phenylalanine, the CDR3 is 14 residues long. Left in the record is the CDR3 DNA by itself, 42 bases read in frame from the first base. V ends up 4 bases short and J 5 bases short, with an unmatched junction base count of 4. CDR1 and CDR2 (SGHAT, FQDESV) derive from the germline V gene (reference sequence). The chain couples TRBV11-1 to TRBJ2-3; 9 central bases correspond to TRBD2. Sequencing was done on a sample of peripheral blood. The receptor comes from a woman aged 50 to 60 with COVID-19, enrolled during active disease. The CDR3 region has the sequence CASSSERGEDTQYF. The nucleotides read TGTGCCAGCAGCTCCGAGCGGGGGGAAGATACGCAGTATTTT.